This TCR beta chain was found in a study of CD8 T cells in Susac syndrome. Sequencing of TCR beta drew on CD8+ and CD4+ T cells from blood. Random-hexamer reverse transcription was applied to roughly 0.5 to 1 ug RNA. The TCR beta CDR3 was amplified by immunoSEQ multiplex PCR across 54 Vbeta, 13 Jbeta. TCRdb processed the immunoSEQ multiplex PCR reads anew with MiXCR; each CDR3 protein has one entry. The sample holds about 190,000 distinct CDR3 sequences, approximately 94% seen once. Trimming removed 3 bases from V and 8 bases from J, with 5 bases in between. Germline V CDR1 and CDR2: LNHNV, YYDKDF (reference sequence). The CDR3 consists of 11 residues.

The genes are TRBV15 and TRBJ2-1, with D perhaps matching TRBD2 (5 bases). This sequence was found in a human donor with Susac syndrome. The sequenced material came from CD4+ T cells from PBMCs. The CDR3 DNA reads TGTGCCACCAGCAGGAGGGATGAGCAGTTCTTC. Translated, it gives CATSRRDEQFF.